Listed below are T cell receptor beta chains from one sample, sequenced in a study of blood T cell repertoires in COVID-19. Data came from immunoSEQ multiplex PCR; TCRdb stores just in-frame clones and leaves some out. The sample consists of around 290,000 clones, just over 90% of them appearing once. The sample comprised peripheral blood. The source is a woman in her 30s with COVID-19, enrolled during active disease. CDR3s include the opening cysteine and the closing phenylalanine or tryptophan. A D gene is named only where the DNA matches it firmly. Only part of the rows carry a size: once, few, many, or a class if the clone is expanded.

length | D | J | V | size | CDR3 | DNA
16 | TRBD2 | TRBJ2-1 | TRBV5-6 | NA | CASSWVGTSGYNEQFF | TGTGCCAGCAGCTGGGTCGGGACTAGCGGCTACAATGAGCAGTTCTTC
15 | NA | TRBJ2-4 | TRBV10-2 | NA | CASREQTQVKNIQYF | TGCGCCAGCAGAGAGCAAACGCAGGTTAAAAACATTCAGTACTTC
16 | NA | TRBJ2-7 | TRBV5-5 | once | CASSLVPGTGTYEQYF | TGTGCCAGCAGCTTGGTACCCGGGACTGGGACCTACGAGCAGTACTTC
13 | NA | TRBJ2-2 | TRBV12-3/TRBV12-4 | NA | CASSLGGGLELFF | TGTGCCAGCAGTTTAGGGGGAGGTCTGGAGCTGTTTTTT
14 | NA | TRBJ2-7 | TRBV20-1 | once | CSASRQDLTYEQYF | TGCAGTGCTAGTAGACAGGACTTAACCTACGAGCAGTACTTC
14 | NA | TRBJ2-3 | TRBV5-1 | NA | CASSLALSTDTQYF | TGCGCCAGCAGCTTGGCCTTAAGCACAGATACGCAGTATTTT
16 | NA | TRBJ1-3 | TRBV15 | once | CATSRDQEISGNTIYF | TGTGCCACCAGCAGAGATCAGGAAATCTCTGGAAACACCATATATTTT
15 | TRBD2 | TRBJ2-7 | TRBV6-5 | NA | CATQGLAEGAYEQYF | TGTGCCACCCAGGGACTAGCGGAAGGAGCCTACGAGCAGTACTTC
18 | TRBD1 | TRBJ1-1 | TRBV15 | NA | CATSTFTDRATSNTEAFF | TGTGCCACCAGTACCTTTACCGACAGGGCAACGAGCAACACTGAAGCTTTCTTT
15 | NA | TRBJ1-6 | TRBV2 | NA | CASSEARSDNSPLHF | TGTGCCAGCAGTGAAGCGCGGAGCGATAATTCACCCCTCCACTTT
13 | NA | TRBJ2-7 | TRBV5-4 | once | CASSLDRSYEQYF | TGTGCCAGCAGCTTAGACAGATCCTACGAGCAGTACTTC
18 | TRBD2 | TRBJ2-2 | TRBV3-1/TRBV3-2 | NA | CASSPHPGLAEGGGELFF | TGTGCCAGCAGCCCTCACCCGGGACTAGCGGAGGGAGGCGGGGAGCTGTTTTTT
14 | NA | TRBJ2-2 | TRBV18 | NA | CASSRYGVDGELFF | TGTGCCAGCTCACGTTACGGGGTTGACGGGGAGCTGTTTTTT
14 | TRBD2 | TRBJ2-1 | TRBV6-5 | NA | CASRRAGENNEQFF | TGTGCCAGCCGAAGAGCGGGAGAGAACAATGAGCAGTTCTTC
17 | TRBD2 | TRBJ2-2 | TRBV6-1 | NA | CASSGLAGTMNTGELFF | TGTGCCAGCAGTGGACTAGCGGGAACAATGAACACCGGGGAGCTGTTTTTT
15 | TRBD2 | TRBJ2-3 | TRBV6-1 | NA | CASSESPLAGRAQYF | TGTGCCAGCAGTGAAAGCCCCTTAGCGGGGCGGGCGCAGTATTTT
12 | NA | TRBJ1-1 | TRBV19 | NA | CASKGQGTEAFF | TGTGCCAGTAAGGGGCAGGGGACTGAAGCTTTCTTT
13 | NA | TRBJ1-1 | TRBV18 | NA | CASSPGTNTEAFF | TGTGCCAGCTCACCCGGGACAAATACTGAAGCTTTCTTT
15 | TRBD1 | TRBJ1-1 | TRBV29-1 | NA | CSVVVDRGFNTEAFF | TGCAGCGTTGTGGTGGACAGGGGGTTTAACACTGAAGCTTTCTTT
13 | TRBD1 | TRBJ2-5 | TRBV29-1 | NA | CSTGQGDMIAQYF | TGCAGCACCGGACAGGGGGATATGATAGCCCAGTACTTC
17 | TRBD1 | TRBJ2-5 | TRBV5-1 | once | CASSLSVGDRARETQYF | TGCGCCAGCAGCTTGTCCGTTGGGGACAGGGCACGGGAGACCCAGTACTTC
13 | TRBD1 | TRBJ1-3 | TRBV30 | many | CAWSVQGGNTIYF | TGTGCCTGGAGTGTACAGGGGGGAAACACCATATATTTT
13 | NA | TRBJ1-2 | TRBV6-5 | NA | CASSRDSRSGYTF | TGTGCCAGCAGTCGGGACTCCCGTAGTGGCTACACCTTC
15 | TRBD1 | TRBJ1-3 | TRBV14 | NA | CASSPGQKSGNTIYF | TGTGCCAGCAGCCCGGGACAGAAGTCTGGAAACACCATATATTTT
13 | TRBD1 | TRBJ1-1 | TRBV5-4 | NA | CASSLGQGLGAFF | TGTGCCAGCAGCTTAGGACAGGGGCTCGGAGCTTTCTTT
12 | NA | TRBJ2-7 | TRBV9 | NA | CASSPGVNEQYF | TGTGCCAGCAGCCCCGGGGTTAACGAGCAGTACTTC
13 | TRBD1 | TRBJ1-5 | TRBV19 | NA | CASRVTGDQPQHF | TGTGCCAGTAGGGTGACAGGGGATCAGCCCCAGCATTTT
12 | NA | TRBJ2-7 | TRBV28 | few | CASSLYSYEQYF | TGTGCCAGCAGTTTATACAGCTACGAGCAGTACTTC
15 | TRBD1 | TRBJ1-4 | TRBV2 | NA | CASSGGQGANEKLFF | TGTGCCAGCAGTGGGGGACAGGGGGCTAATGAAAAACTGTTTTTT
15 | TRBD2 | TRBJ2-1 | TRBV7-9 | NA | CASLTSGSSYNEQFF | TGTGCCAGCCTGACTAGCGGGAGCTCCTACAATGAGCAGTTCTTC
15 | NA | TRBJ2-7 | TRBV7-9 | NA | CASSSETVPDYEQYF | TGTGCCAGCAGCTCAGAGACAGTGCCGGACTACGAGCAGTACTTC
15 | NA | TRBJ1-3 | TRBV10-3 | NA | CAISLRAASGNTIYF | TGTGCCATCAGCCTCAGGGCTGCCTCTGGAAACACCATATATTTT